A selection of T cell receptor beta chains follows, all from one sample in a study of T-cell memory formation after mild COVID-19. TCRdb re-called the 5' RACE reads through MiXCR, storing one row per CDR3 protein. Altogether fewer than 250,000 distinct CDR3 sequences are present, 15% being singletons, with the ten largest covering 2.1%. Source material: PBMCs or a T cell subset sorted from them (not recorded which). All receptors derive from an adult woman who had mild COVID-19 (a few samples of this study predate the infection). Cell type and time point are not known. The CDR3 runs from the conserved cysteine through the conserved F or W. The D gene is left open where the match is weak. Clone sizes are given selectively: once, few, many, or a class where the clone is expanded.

CDR3 DNA: TGTGCCAGCAGTGAGCGTTCAACAGATCGCACGTCCTCTGAGACCCAGTACTTC
CDR3 protein: CASSERSTDRTSSETQYF
CDR3 length: 18
V gene: TRBV25-1
D gene: NA
J gene: TRBJ2-5
clone size: few

CDR3 DNA: TGTGCCAGCAGTCCTCGGCTGGGAGTCACTGAAGCTTTCTTT
CDR3 protein: CASSPRLGVTEAFF
CDR3 length: 14
V gene: TRBV12-3/TRBV12-4
D gene: NA
J gene: TRBJ1-1
clone size: NA

CDR3 DNA: TGTGCCACCAGCAGAGGCCTTGGGGGCATAGATACGCAGTATTTT
CDR3 protein: CATSRGLGGIDTQYF
CDR3 length: 15
V gene: TRBV15
D gene: NA
J gene: TRBJ2-3
clone size: NA

CDR3 DNA: TGCGCCAGCAGCCGACTGACAGGGGAATTAATACAAGCTTTCTTT
CDR3 protein: CASSRLTGELIQAFF
CDR3 length: 15
V gene: TRBV5-1
D gene: TRBD1
J gene: TRBJ1-1
clone size: NA

CDR3 DNA: TGTGCCAGCAGTTTTGAGGGGGATGGGGCCAACGTCCTGACTTTC
CDR3 protein: CASSFEGDGANVLTF
CDR3 length: 15
V gene: TRBV27
D gene: NA
J gene: TRBJ2-6
clone size: few

CDR3 DNA: TGTGCCACCGGGACTAGCGGGTCCTACGAGCAGTACTTC
CDR3 protein: CATGTSGSYEQYF
CDR3 length: 13
V gene: TRBV24-1
D gene: TRBD2
J gene: TRBJ2-7
clone size: NA

CDR3 DNA: TGTGCCAGCAGCGACCACGGGGGAAATTCACCCCTCCACTTT
CDR3 protein: CASSDHGGNSPLHF
CDR3 length: 14
V gene: TRBV6-5
D gene: NA
J gene: TRBJ1-6
clone size: NA

CDR3 DNA: TGTGCCAGCAGCTTGGAGGCGAGAACAGATACGCAGTATTTT
CDR3 protein: CASSLEARTDTQYF
CDR3 length: 14
V gene: TRBV5-4
D gene: NA
J gene: TRBJ2-3
clone size: few

CDR3 DNA: TGTGCCAGTAGTATAGACAGGGGCCGCCGTGAAGCTTTCTTT
CDR3 protein: CASSIDRGRREAFF
CDR3 length: 14
V gene: TRBV19
D gene: NA
J gene: TRBJ1-1
clone size: few

CDR3 DNA: TGTGCCACCAGCAGAGACCGTCATCCAAATTCTAGCGCCTTAGCCAAAAACATTCAGTACTTC
CDR3 protein: CATSRDRHPNSSALAKNIQYF
CDR3 length: 21
V gene: TRBV15
D gene: NA
J gene: TRBJ2-4
clone size: NA

CDR3 DNA: TGTGCCAGCAGTTTTTCGGGACTAGCCCTTGGAGATACGCAGTATTTT
CDR3 protein: CASSFSGLALGDTQYF
CDR3 length: 16
V gene: TRBV27
D gene: TRBD2
J gene: TRBJ2-3
clone size: NA

CDR3 DNA: TGTGCCAGCAACCTTAATGGGCAGGCGAACACCGGGGAGCTGTTTTTT
CDR3 protein: CASNLNGQANTGELFF
CDR3 length: 16
V gene: TRBV12-3/TRBV12-4
D gene: NA
J gene: TRBJ2-2
clone size: many